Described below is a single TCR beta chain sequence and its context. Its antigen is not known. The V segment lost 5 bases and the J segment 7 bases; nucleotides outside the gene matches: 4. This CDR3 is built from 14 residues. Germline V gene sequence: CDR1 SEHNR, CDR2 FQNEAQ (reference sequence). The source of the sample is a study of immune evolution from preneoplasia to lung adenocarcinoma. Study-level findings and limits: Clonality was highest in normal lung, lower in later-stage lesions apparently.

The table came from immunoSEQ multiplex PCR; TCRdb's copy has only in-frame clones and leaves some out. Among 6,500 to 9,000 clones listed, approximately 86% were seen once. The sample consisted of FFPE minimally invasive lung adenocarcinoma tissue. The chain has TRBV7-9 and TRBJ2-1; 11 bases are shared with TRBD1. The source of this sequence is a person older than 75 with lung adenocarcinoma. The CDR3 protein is CASSGGTGGNEQFF. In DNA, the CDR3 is TGTGCCAGCAGCGGGGGGACAGGGGGAAATGAGCAGTTCTTC.